The 27 T cell receptor beta chains presented below share a single source sample, sequenced in a study of CDR3 diversity in severe acne. TCRdb independently ran MiXCR on the PCR reads; one entry per CDR3 protein. This sample has around 94,000 distinct CDR3 sequences, with 51% found just once. The sequencing input was blood. Receptor source: a male donor with acne.

The chain recombines TRBV19 with TRBJ1-3; D is uncertain. CDR1 LNHDA and CDR2 SQIVND come from the germline V gene (reference sequence). Trimming stripped 6 bases from V and 0 bases from J, with 6 bases between. This CDR3 is built from 13 residues. CDR3 sequence: CASRESSGNTIYF. The CDR3 bases are TGTGCCAGTAGGGAGAGCTCTGGAAACACCATATATTTT.

As for this clonotype: A read error may be the cause here, since a much bigger clone is one base away. This rearrangement joins TRBV7-2 to TRBJ1-1; the D is unclear. CDR1 SGHTA and CDR2 FQGNSA come from the germline V gene. This CDR3 spans 11 amino acids. Trimming removed 3 bases at V and 7 bases at J, with 6 bases between. This CDR3 reads CASSFGLEAFF. The CDR3 DNA reads as TGTGCCAGCAGCTTTGGTCTTGAAGCTTTCTTT.

Note on this clonotype: With a much larger clone just one base away, this may be a read error. The V and J genes are TRBV5-6 and TRBJ2-7; no definite D call. V gave up 0 bases and J gave up 0 bases, with 16 bases separating them. CDR3 length: 17 amino acids. CDR1 is SGHDT, CDR2 YYEEEE, per germline. The CDR3 coding sequence is TGTGCCAGCAGCTTGGAGAGGAACACACCGTCCTCCTACGAGCAGTACTTC. Translation gives CASSLERNTPSSYEQYF.

The rearrangement joins TRBV4-3 to TRBJ2-1, with 7 bases fitting TRBD2. With V trimmed by 2 bases and J by 9 bases, 10 bases remained unmatched. Germline assignment: CDR1 LGHNA and CDR2 YSLEER. The CDR3 runs 15 residues. This chain's CDR3 is CASSQWTSFQAEQFF. The CDR3 DNA reads as TGCGCCAGCAGCCAATGGACTAGTTTCCAGGCTGAGCAGTTCTTC.

On this clonotype: This may be a read error: a much more frequent sequence differs by one nucleotide. V usage is TRBV14 and J usage is TRBJ2-3; D may be TRBD1 or TRBD2 (5 bases each). Germline assignment: CDR1 SGHDN and CDR2 FVKESK. CDR3 size: 14 residues. The CDR3 is CASSQGGSTVTQYF. CDR3 nucleotides: TGTGCCAGCAGCCAAGGGGGGAGCACAGTTACGCAGTATTTT.

The chain employs TRBV6-6 and TRBJ1-1, with 8 positions matching TRBD1. The ends lost 7 bases at V and 0 bases at J; junction bases unmatched: 13. This CDR3 spans 17 amino acids. CDR1 and CDR2 (germline): MNHNY, SVGAGI (reference sequence). Here the CDR3 DNA reads TGTGCCAGCAATGCGGACAGGGAATTGGACGTGAACACTGAAGCTTTCTTT. Protein: CASNADRELDVNTEAFF.

A word on this clonotype: With a much larger clone just one base away, this may be a read error. The V gene is TRBV20-1, the J gene TRBJ2-5; D is perhaps TRBD2 (5 bases). Germline loops: CDR1 DFQATT, CDR2 SNEGSKA (reference sequence). The CDR3 is 14 amino acids. As DNA, the CDR3 is TGCAGTGCTAGAAGATCGACGGGGTGGGAGACCCAGCACTTC. It yields the protein CSARRSTGWETQHF.

This clonotype was counted a few times. V gene TRBV6-1 combines with J gene TRBJ2-1; 8 nucleotides line up with TRBD1. Germline loops: CDR1 MNHNS, CDR2 SASEGT. The junction had 10 bases not matched to a gene; V was cut back by 1 base and J by 8 bases. This CDR3 has 16 residues. The CDR3 is CASSEVGATGGDEQFF. In DNA, the CDR3 is TGTGCCAGCAGTGAAGTAGGAGCCACAGGGGGTGATGAGCAGTTCTTC.

This clonotype has a count of ten or more. Mismatch with germline at one junction end may stem from a read error. The V call is TRBV20-1, the J call TRBJ2-1; D possibly uses TRBD1 or TRBD2 (5 bases each). The CDR3 runs 15 residues. Germline-derived CDR1 and CDR2 are DFQATT and SNEGSKA (reference sequence). The CDR3 coding sequence is TGCGGTGCTAGAGATCGAGTGGCCGGGGCGAATGAGCAGTTCTTC. Translating it yields CGARDRVAGANEQFF.

This clonotype was picked up many times. The germline gene is not matched at one end of the junction; a read error may be the cause. The J gene is TRBJ1-3, the V gene TRBV7-8; D not certain. The CDR3 is 14 amino acids. Germline CDR1 and CDR2: SGHVS and FQNEAQ. CDR3 region: CASSFEREGSTIYF. For the CDR3, the DNA is TGTGCCAGCAGCTTTGAGAGGGAGGGAAGCACCATATATTTT.

This clonotype was recorded at least ten times. The chain's CDR3 is CASSLGDTRRRETQYF. CDR3 nucleotide sequence: TGTGCCAGCAGCTTAGGGGACACTCGGCGCCGAGAGACCCAGTACTTC. The chain uses TRBV11-2 and TRBJ2-5; TRBD1 might be the D (6 bases). There are 16 residues in the CDR3. The V end lost 1 base, the J end lost 4 bases, and 16 bases lay between the germline ends. Germline loops: CDR1 SGHAT, CDR2 FQNNGV. Combining the CDR3 with reference TRBV11-2 and TRBJ2-5 gives the whole variable domain EAGVAQSPRYKIIEKRQSVAFWCNPISGHATLYWYQQILGQGPKLLIQFQNNGVVDDSQLPKDRFSAERLKGVDSTLKIQPAKLEDSAVYLCASSLGDTRRRETQYFGPGTRLLVL.

About this clonotype: One end of the junction is discordant with germline, which a read error may explain. This chain links TRBV7-2 with TRBJ2-3, with D uncertain. Germline V gives CDR1 SGHTA, CDR2 FQGNSA. The CDR3 length is 12 residues. The CDR3 nucleotides read TGTGCCAGCAGCTTTCTGCCAGATATGCAGTGTTTT. Translating gives CASSFLPDMQCF.

This clonotype was seen only once. V gene TRBV5-8 combines with J gene TRBJ1-1; D is perhaps TRBD1 (5 bases). Germline V gives CDR1 SGHTS, CDR2 YDEGEE. Trimming cost V 2 bases and J 5 bases, with 10 bases left between them. The CDR3 is 13 amino acids. The CDR3 nucleotides read TGTGCCAGCAGCTTACAGGTAGTGACTGAAGCTTTCTTT. Translating gives CASSLQVVTEAFF.

This clonotype was detected a few times. The chain carries TRBV25-1 and TRBJ2-3, with TRBD2 identical over 14 bases. V lost 4 bases, J lost 3 bases, and 6 bases stayed unmatched. Germline CDR1 reads MGHDK; CDR2 reads SYGVNS. This CDR3 comprises 17 residues. CDR3: CASSGRGLAGVTDTQYF. The DNA of the CDR3 is TGTGCCAGCAGTGGTAGGGGACTAGCGGGAGTTACAGATACGCAGTATTTT.

This clonotype was seen many times. This rearrangement joins TRBV20-1 to TRBJ2-1, with 8 bases fitting TRBD2. The V segment lost 5 bases and the J segment 7 bases; nucleotides outside the gene matches: 10. CDR3 length: 14 amino acids. The germline gives CDR1 DFQATT, CDR2 SNEGSKA (reference sequence). CDR3 amino acids: CSAPTSAFLNEQFF. CDR3 bases: TGCAGTGCTCCGACTAGCGCGTTTTTAAATGAGCAGTTCTTC.

The rearrangement links TRBV29-1 to TRBJ1-1; D is undetermined. V lost 0 bases and J lost 2, with 10 bases in between. Per the germline V gene, CDR1 is SQVTM and CDR2 is ANQGSEA. This CDR3 contains 14 residues. CDR3 region: CSVEDFAGNTEAFF. DNA of the CDR3: TGCAGCGTTGAAGATTTTGCGGGCAACACTGAAGCTTTCTTT.

This clonotype was seen at least ten times. This chain links TRBV5-8 with TRBJ2-7; D uncertain. This CDR3 has 13 amino acids. V was pared by 7 bases and J by 5 bases, with 16 bases between. In germline, CDR1 is SGHTS, CDR2 YDEGEE. CDR3 loop: CASGPRLSDEQYF. The CDR3 region has the DNA TGTGCCAGCGGACCGCGATTGTCGGACGAGCAGTACTTC.

This clonotype is medium-sized (0.01 to 0.1%) in the sample. J is TRBJ1-5 and V is TRBV7-8; D is undetermined. This CDR3 has 13 residues. Germline V gene sequence: CDR1 SGHVS, CDR2 FQNEAQ. Trimming took off 2 bases at V and 6 bases at J, with 8 bases between the two ends. CDR3 amino acids: CASSLSAAQPQHF. DNA of the CDR3: TGTGCCAGCAGCTTATCAGCCGCTCAGCCCCAGCATTTT.

As concerns this clonotype: One end of the junction fails to match germline, which may point to a read error. The gene calls are TRBV5-1 and TRBJ2-3, with a weak D call TRBD2 (5 bases). CDR3 length equals 16 residues. Per the germline V gene, CDR1 is SGHRS and CDR2 is YFSETQ. This CDR3 reads CASRAAGEESTDTQYF. The CDR3 DNA sequence: TGCGCCAGCAGGGCGGCGGGTGAAGAGAGCACAGACACGCAGTATTTT.

This chain joins TRBV6-2 or TRBV6-3 and TRBJ2-2, with D unresolved. Germline CDR1 is MNHEY and CDR2 is SVGEGT. This CDR3 contains 16 residues. The V end lost 0 bases, the J end lost 7 bases, and 15 bases lay between the germline ends. The chain's CDR3 is CASSYSKANLDGELFF. CDR3 bases: TGTGCCAGCAGTTACTCGAAGGCGAATCTGGACGGGGAGCTGTTTTTT.

This clonotype appeared a few times. The V call is TRBV5-1, the J call TRBJ2-4; TRBD1 agrees at 9 bases. This CDR3 comprises 16 residues. Trimming cost V 0 bases and J 6 bases; bases outside gene matches: 7. Germline V gene data show CDR1 as SGHRS and CDR2 as YFSETQ. The CDR3 nucleotides are TGCGCCAGCAGCTTGGGCCCCGGGACAGGGAGAAACATTCAGTACTTC. Its translation is CASSLGPGTGRNIQYF.

A note on this clonotype: A junction boundary mismatches the germline segment, possibly from a read error. The chain uses TRBV7-7 and TRBJ1-1, with 10 bases matching TRBD1. The length of the CDR3 is 13 residues. Germline lookup yields CDR1 SSHAT and CDR2 FNYEAQ (reference sequence). In DNA form, the CDR3 reads TGTGCTAGCAGCTCCGGGACAGGGGCTGAAGCTTTCTTT. Protein sequence: CASSSGTGAEAFF.

This clonotype was seen ten or more times. CDR3 nucleotides: TGTGCCAGCCAGACAGGGCTCTCCTACAATGAGCAGTTCTTC. It is translated as CASQTGLSYNEQFF. The rearrangement links TRBV7-2 to TRBJ2-1; 7 nucleotides agree with TRBD1. The ends lost 8 bases at V and 0 bases at J; junction bases unmatched: 4. The CDR3 has 14 residues. The germline V gene has CDR1 SGHTA and CDR2 FQGNSA.

The J gene is TRBJ1-6, the V gene TRBV5-6; TRBD1 agrees at 12 bases. Looked up from germline, CDR1 is SGHDT and CDR2 is YYEEEE. V trimming: 5 bases; J trimming: 14 bases; junction bases outside the gene matches: 5. CDR3 length: 13 residues. The CDR3: CASRGTGGLTLHF. CDR3 in DNA: TGTGCCAGCAGGGGGACAGGGGGCCTAACCCTCCACTTT.

The gene calls are TRBV11-2 and TRBJ2-3; the D gene is possibly TRBD1 (8 bases). Germline assignment: CDR1 SGHAT and CDR2 FQNNGV. The CDR3 has 16 amino acids. V lost 6 bases and J lost 1, with 17 bases in between. The CDR3, as DNA: TGTGCCAGCAGAACAGGGGGGGGGGCTGGCACAGATACGCAGTATTTT. Protein product: CASRTGGGAGTDTQYF.

V gene TRBV7-8 combines with J gene TRBJ2-3; D call uncertain. V dropped 4 bases and J dropped 4 bases, with 9 bases sitting between them. The germline CDR1 and CDR2 sequences are SGHVS and FQNEAQ. CDR3 size: 13 residues. The CDR3 is CASSWLRADTQYF. CDR3 in DNA: TGTGCCAGCAGCTGGCTCCGGGCAGATACGCAGTATTTT.

To note about this clonotype: A much larger clone lies one base from this, so it may be a read error. CDR3 loop: CASSESFKPGELFF. Written as DNA, the CDR3 is TGTGCCAGCAGTGAAAGCTTTAAGCCCGGGGAGCTGTTTTTT. The chain carries TRBV25-1 and TRBJ2-2; no firm D call. This CDR3 comprises 14 residues. Trimming removed 2 bases at V and 6 bases at J, with 10 bases between. Germline V gene sequence: CDR1 MGHDK, CDR2 SYGVNS. Drawing the rest from reference TRBV25-1 and TRBJ2-2, the complete variable domain is EADIYQTPRYLVIGTGKKITLECSQTMGHDKMYWYQQDPGMELHLIHYSYGVNSTEKGDLSSESTVSRIRTEHFPLTLESARPSHTSQYLCASSESFKPGELFFGEGSRLTVL.